This T cell receptor (beta chain) stems from a study of OX40 agonist ivuxolimab in advanced cancers. Study background: Across the patients, intravenous ivuxolimab was delivered every 2 weeks at 0.01 to 10 mg/kg. The mean age was approximately 60 years, ranging from about 20 to 79, with 82.7% of participants male.

Comment on this clone: The antigen remains unidentified.

Generated by immunoSEQ multiplex PCR, the TCRdb table keeps only in-frame clones and is missing some. The sample lists just over 45,000 clones, roughly 94% occurring once. The germline CDR1 and CDR2 sequences are LGHNA and YNFKEQ. The CDR3 spans 13 residues. With 0 bases removed from V and 8 bases from J, the gap between germline ends came to 8 bases. Findings of the study overall: At 0.1 to 3.0 mg/kg and by week 6, clonal expansion occurred in CD4+ and CD8+ blood T cells. In CD8+ T cells, expanded clones were on average more numerous than in CD4+.

The rearrangement joins TRBV4-2 to TRBJ2-1; D uncertain. Material: CD4+ or CD8+ T cells sorted from blood, obtained in a trial of the OX40 agonist ivuxolimab. The TCR originated in an adult with an advanced solid tumor such as melanoma, head and neck, liver or kidney cancer. CDR3 DNA: TGTGCCAGCAGCCAAGATCTTCCTCATGAGCAGTTCTTC. This translates into CASSQDLPHEQFF.